Listed here is a single T cell receptor beta chain. V trimming: 6 bases; J trimming: 4 bases; junction bases outside the gene matches: 3. The CDR3 length is 14 residues. The germline V gene has CDR1 MNHNS and CDR2 SASEGT. These data come from a study of blood T cell repertoires in COVID-19. Study overall: The analysed material was cDNA or gDNA that came from T cells, B-cell-depleted T cells, or PBMCs.

Here immunoSEQ multiplex PCR was the method, and the copy in TCRdb shows in-frame clones only, minus some. Of some 460,000 clones detected, around nine tenths appear once; the ten largest clones hold roughly 4%. The clonotype comes from a woman aged 25 to 39 with acute or convalescent COVID-19. The source material was peripheral blood. The chain carries TRBV6-1 and TRBJ1-4; 9 bases fit TRBD1. The CDR3 DNA sequence: TGTGCCAGCAGCCGGGACAGGGATAATGAAAAACTGTTTTTT. Translating gives CASSRDRDNEKLFF.